These 26 T cell receptor beta chains came from one sample sequenced in a study of blood T cell repertoires in COVID-19. Assay used: immunoSEQ multiplex PCR; TCRdb lists only in-frame clones, some missing. Here the sample spans hundreds of thousands of clones, 65% to 90% being singletons. The sample taken for sequencing was PBMCs or T cells enriched from blood (not recorded which). The receptor set was obtained from a man in his thirties or forties who had recovered from COVID-19.

J is TRBJ1-4 and V is TRBV6-1, with D unresolved. This CDR3 spans 16 amino acids. Between the trimmed V and J ends, which lost 4 bases and 3 bases, there was a span of 15 bases. Germline V gene lookup returns CDR1 MNHNS and CDR2 SASEGT. In DNA, the CDR3 is TGTGCCAGCAGTGTGCGGCTAGCAGGTTCTAATGAAAAACTGTTTTTT. The encoded protein is CASSVRLAGSNEKLFF.

The V gene is TRBV10-3, the J gene TRBJ2-7, with D possibly being TRBD2 (5 bases). CDR3 length equals 16 residues. The germline V gene encodes CDR1 ENHRY and CDR2 SYGVKD. Deletions cut 0 bases from V and 0 bases from J, with 12 bases between. The CDR3 sequence is CAISESGMTDSYEQYF. The CDR3 DNA sequence: TGTGCCATCAGTGAGTCCGGGATGACCGACTCCTACGAGCAGTACTTC.

V is TRBV9 and J is TRBJ2-6; D gene uncertain. This CDR3 contains 16 residues. CDR1 and CDR2 from the germline V gene are SGDLS and YYNGEE. V dropped 0 bases and J dropped 0 bases, with 7 bases sitting between them. The CDR3 DNA is TGTGCCAGCAGCGTAGGTTCTTTCTCTGGGGCCAACGTCCTGACTTTC. Translating gives CASSVGSFSGANVLTF.

The J gene is TRBJ1-6, the V gene TRBV10-2, with TRBD1 matching 7 bases. Unmatched junction bases numbered 5, after V lost 7 bases and J lost 5 bases. The CDR3 spans 14 residues. Germline V gives CDR1 WSHSY, CDR2 SAAADI. The CDR3 reads CASMVDRDNSPLHF. The DNA of the CDR3 is TGCGCCAGCATGGTCGACAGGGATAATTCACCCCTCCACTTT.

The chain combines TRBV15 with TRBJ1-1; D possibly corresponds to TRBD1 (6 bases). The CDR3 is 14 amino acids. The V end lost 4 bases, the J end lost 3 bases, and 12 bases lay between the germline ends. CDR1 and CDR2 (germline): LNHNV, YYDKDF (reference sequence). The CDR3 nucleotides are TGTGCCACCAGCACACAGGGCGCGGACACTGAAGCTTTCTTT. This gives the protein CATSTQGADTEAFF.

The V and J genes are TRBV7-9 and TRBJ2-7; 14 positions agree with TRBD2. The V gene's germline CDR1 is SEHNR and CDR2 FQNEAQ (reference sequence). The CDR3 sequence is 17 residues long. The ends lost 4 bases at V and 3 bases at J; junction bases unmatched: 8. CDR3 sequence: CASSSIRGLAGDYEQYF. CDR3 nucleotides: TGTGCCAGCAGCTCTATTAGGGGACTAGCGGGGGACTACGAGCAGTACTTC.

CDR3 coding DNA: TGTGCCAGCACCCGGAACAGGGGGCCCTTCAATGAGCAGTTCTTC. Translation: CASTRNRGPFNEQFF. The rearrangement joins TRBV6-5 to TRBJ2-1, with 9 bases fitting TRBD1. This CDR3 comprises 15 residues. CDR1 and CDR2 (germline): MNHEY, SVGAGI. V dropped 7 bases and J dropped 6; count of bases not matched to a gene: 10.

In its sample, this clone was seen once. The chain uses TRBV27 and TRBJ2-7; 13 bases line up with TRBD2. Germline CDR1 MNHEY, CDR2 SMNVEV (reference sequence). The CDR3 covers 15 residues. V shed 3 bases, J shed 6 bases, and the junction held 5 bases outside the gene matches. CDR3 loop: CASSFPGTSGVEQYF. The CDR3 bases are TGTGCCAGCAGTTTCCCCGGGACTAGCGGGGTCGAGCAGTACTTC.

As regards this clone: Possible read error: a much larger clone is one base away. The chain links TRBV11-2 to TRBJ2-3; no firm D call. Germline CDR1 and CDR2: SGHAT and FQNNGV. Trimming cost V 2 bases and J 3 bases, with 3 bases left between them. The CDR3 is 12 amino acids. CDR3: CASSLTTDTQYF. In nucleotides, the CDR3 is TGTGCCAGCAGCTTAACAACAGATACGCAGTATTTT.

V and J are TRBV6-1 and TRBJ1-2, with TRBD1 matching 8 bases. The CDR3 is 15 residues long. J was trimmed by 8 bases and V by 2 bases; bases with no gene match: 10. In germline, CDR1 is MNHNS, CDR2 SASEGT. The CDR3 nucleotides read TGTGCCAGCAGTGAACCTCACAGGGGGGTGGAGGGCTACACCTTC. It yields the protein CASSEPHRGVEGYTF.

The chain links TRBV5-1 to TRBJ2-3, with 11 bases that match TRBD2. V lost 4 bases to trimming and J lost 5 bases; unmatched junction nucleotides: 9. The CDR3 is made up of 16 amino acids. The germline V gene encodes CDR1 SGHRS and CDR2 YFSETQ. This chain's CDR3 is CASSLGTSGRRDTQYF. CDR3 bases: TGCGCCAGCAGCCTGGGGACTAGCGGACGGAGAGATACGCAGTATTTT.

The chain links TRBV5-1 to TRBJ1-1, with 7 bases matching TRBD1. Trimming removed 5 bases from V and 2 bases from J; junction bases left unmatched: 6. The CDR3 loop spans 14 amino acids. CDR1 SGHRS and CDR2 YFSETQ come from the germline V gene. The CDR3 region is CASSPGQANTEAFF. In DNA, the CDR3 is TGCGCCAGCAGTCCAGGACAGGCTAACACTGAAGCTTTCTTT.

V is TRBV9 and J is TRBJ2-7; 10 nucleotides line up with TRBD2. Trimming removed 0 bases from V and 7 bases from J; junction bases left unmatched: 10. CDR1 is SGDLS, CDR2 YYNGEE, per germline. The CDR3 spans 16 residues. The CDR3 nucleotides are TGTGCCAGCAGCGTAGGGTTCAGCGGGAGGGCCCAGGAGCAGTACTTC. This sequence encodes CASSVGFSGRAQEQYF. The complete variable domain, with remaining parts taken from reference TRBV9 and TRBJ2-7, reads DSGVTQTPKHLITATGQRVTLRCSPRSGDLSVYWYQQSLDQGLQFLIQYYNGEERAKGNILERFSAQQFPDLHSELNLSSLELGDSALYFCASSVGFSGRAQEQYFGPGTRLTVT.

This chain connects TRBV29-1 to TRBJ1-2; D unresolved. Trimming took off 3 bases at V and 8 bases at J, with 13 bases between the two ends. The CDR3 contains 12 residues. Germline V gene sequence: CDR1 SQVTM, CDR2 ANQGSEA. CDR3 nucleotides: TGCAGCGTTGAGTTAGGTTGGGAGGGCTACACCTTC. Translated: CSVELGWEGYTF.

This chain uses TRBV6-4 with TRBJ2-3, with 7 nucleotides matching TRBD2. From germline, CDR1 is MRHNA and CDR2 SNTAGT. V lost 0 bases to trimming and J lost 0 bases; unmatched junction nucleotides: 6. This CDR3 region has 17 residues. In DNA form, the CDR3 reads TGTGCCAGCAGTGACTCGACGGTAGCGGGCAGCACAGATACGCAGTATTTT. The encoded protein is CASSDSTVAGSTDTQYF.

The genes are TRBV7-8 and TRBJ1-4, with D unclear. V lost 2 bases, J lost 4 bases, and 11 bases lay in between. The germline V gene has CDR1 SGHVS and CDR2 FQNEAQ. The CDR3 consists of 15 residues. The DNA for the CDR3 is TGTGCCAGCAGCTTAAGGTTGGCGGATAATGAAAAACTGTTTTTT. This gives the protein CASSLRLADNEKLFF.

The V and J genes are TRBV12-3 or TRBV12-4 and TRBJ1-5; D is unclear. V was clipped by 3 bases and J by 3 bases, with 6 bases between them. The length of the CDR3 is 13 residues. The CDR3 region has the DNA TGTGCCAGCAGTTTCCAGGACAATCAGCCCCAGCATTTT. Protein: CASSFQDNQPQHF.

The rearrangement uses TRBV4-1 and TRBJ2-1; D is possibly TRBD2 (5 bases). Trimming pared 2 bases from V and 6 bases from J, leaving 8 bases between. CDR3 size: 13 residues. Germline loops: CDR1 MGHRA, CDR2 YSYEKL. CDR3 DNA: TGCGCCAGCAGCCAATTGCGGGTCAATGAGCAGTTCTTC. This codes for CASSQLRVNEQFF.

Details on this clone: The sample contains more than one DNA sequence encoding this CDR3. The chain uses TRBV13 and TRBJ1-2, with no clear D. V was cut by 5 bases and J by 2 bases, with 12 bases left in between. CDR3 length: 14 residues. The V gene's germline CDR1 is PRHDT and CDR2 FYEKMQ (reference sequence). CDR3: CASSLGQGNYGYTF. The CDR3 DNA reads as TGTGCCAGCAGCCTGGGCCAAGGCAACTATGGCTACACCTTC.

In this sample, this clone turned up once. V usage is TRBV3-1 (or the pseudogene TRBV3-2) and J usage is TRBJ1-3, with 8 bases aligning to TRBD1. The CDR3 runs 16 residues. The V and J ends lost 4 bases and 1 base, in that order; junction bases with no gene match: 6. Germline V gene lookup returns CDR1 LGHDT and CDR2 YNNKEL (reference sequence). CDR3: CASSRGGQGSGNTIYF. CDR3 DNA: TGTGCCAGCAGCCGGGGCGGACAGGGATCTGGAAACACCATATATTTT.

This clone has a single count. This sequence joins TRBV5-1 and TRBJ2-3; 11 bases match TRBD2. The V gene's germline CDR1 is SGHRS and CDR2 YFSETQ. The V segment lost 4 bases and the J segment 2 bases; nucleotides outside the gene matches: 9. The CDR3 runs 17 residues. Here the CDR3 reads CASSHRGLADYTDTQYF. Written as DNA, the CDR3 is TGCGCCAGCAGCCACCGGGGACTAGCGGATTACACAGATACGCAGTATTTT.

In this sample, this clone turned up once. The genes are TRBV29-1 and TRBJ1-1; 9 bases line up with TRBD1. V lost 7 bases, J lost 6 bases, and 6 bases stayed unmatched. There are 12 residues in the CDR3. Germline assignment: CDR1 SQVTM and CDR2 ANQGSEA. The CDR3 is CSAVQGAAEAFF. CDR3 DNA sequence: TGCAGCGCGGTACAGGGGGCAGCTGAAGCTTTCTTT. Combining the CDR3 with reference TRBV29-1 and TRBJ1-1 gives the whole variable domain SAVISQKPSRDICQRGTSLTIQCQVDSQVTMMFWYRQQPGQSLTLIATANQGSEATYESGFVIDKFPISRPNLTFSTLTVSNMSPEDSSIYLCSAVQGAAEAFFGQGTRLTVV.

There are a few counts of this clone. V usage is TRBV5-4 and J usage is TRBJ2-3; 9 bases are a match to TRBD2. The trim removed 4 bases at V and 4 bases at J, leaving 10 bases unmatched. The CDR3 runs to 16 residues. The germline CDR1 and CDR2 sequences are SGHNT and YYREEE (reference sequence). The CDR3 coding sequence is TGTGCCAGCAGCCCGGCGGGCCTAGCGGGACCAGATACGCAGTATTTT. Encoded protein: CASSPAGLAGPDTQYF.

By share, this clone counts as medium-sized (0.01 to 0.1%). Other DNA sequences in the same sample also yield this CDR3. The genes are TRBV7-9 and TRBJ2-2; 9 bases fit TRBD1. Germline V CDR1 and CDR2: SEHNR, FQNEAQ (reference sequence). The CDR3 contains 15 residues. V shed 1 base, J shed 3 bases, and the junction held 0 bases outside the gene matches. The CDR3 DNA is TGTGCCAGCAGCTTAGGGACAGGGGACACCGGGGAGCTGTTTTTT. Translating gives CASSLGTGDTGELFF.

This clone was counted only a few times. The chain uses TRBV2 and TRBJ1-6; D uncertain. Germline V gene lookup returns CDR1 SNHLY and CDR2 FYNNEI. The CDR3 consists of 11 residues. Deletions cut 6 bases from V and 8 bases from J, with 5 bases between. CDR3 nucleotide sequence: TGTGCCAGCAGACACGATTCACCCCTCCACTTT. This translates into CASRHDSPLHF.

The chain joins TRBV14 to TRBJ2-7, with D possibly TRBD1 on 7 matching bases. The CDR3 contains 18 residues. The germline gives CDR1 SGHDN, CDR2 FVKESK. Trimming left V 4 bases short and J 3 bases short, with 25 bases between. DNA of the CDR3: TGTGCCAGCAGCCTCTCATCTGGGGGGCAGGGGGGCATCTACGAGCAGTACTTC. This sequence encodes CASSLSSGGQGGIYEQYF.